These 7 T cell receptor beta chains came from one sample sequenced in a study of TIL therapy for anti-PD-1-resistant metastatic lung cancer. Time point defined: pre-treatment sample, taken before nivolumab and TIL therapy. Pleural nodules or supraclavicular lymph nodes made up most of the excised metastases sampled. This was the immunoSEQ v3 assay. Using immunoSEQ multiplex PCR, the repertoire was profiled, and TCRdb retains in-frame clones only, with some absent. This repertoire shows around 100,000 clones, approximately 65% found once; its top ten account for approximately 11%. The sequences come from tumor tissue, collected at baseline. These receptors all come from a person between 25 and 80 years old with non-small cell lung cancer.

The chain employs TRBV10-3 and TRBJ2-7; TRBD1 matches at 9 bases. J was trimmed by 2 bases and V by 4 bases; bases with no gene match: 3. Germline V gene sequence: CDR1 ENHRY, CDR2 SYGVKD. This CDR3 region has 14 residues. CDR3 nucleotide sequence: TGTGCCATCAGTGGCACAGGGGGCCCCTACGAGCAGTACTTC. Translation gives CAISGTGGPYEQYF.

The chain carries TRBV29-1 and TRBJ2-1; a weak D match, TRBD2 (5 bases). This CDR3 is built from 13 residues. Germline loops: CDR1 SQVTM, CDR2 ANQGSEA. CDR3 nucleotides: TGCAGACCAAAAGAGGATCTAGCCGTTGAGCAGTTCTTC. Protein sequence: CRPKEDLAVEQFF.

The CDR3 sequence: CASSPDSSYEQYF. The CDR3 DNA sequence: TGCGCCAGCAGCCCGGACAGTTCCTACGAGCAGTACTTC. The rearrangement uses TRBV4-3 and TRBJ2-7; maybe TRBD1 (6 bases). Germline V gene data show CDR1 as LGHNA and CDR2 as YSLEER. V lost 4 bases, J lost 1 base, and 8 bases lay in between. The CDR3 contains 13 residues.

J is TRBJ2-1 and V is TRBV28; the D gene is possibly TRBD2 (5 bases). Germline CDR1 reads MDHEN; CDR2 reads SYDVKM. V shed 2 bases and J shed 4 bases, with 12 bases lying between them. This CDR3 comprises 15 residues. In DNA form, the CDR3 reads TGTGCCAGCAGTTTACTGTCTAGCCCATACAATGAGCAGTTCTTC. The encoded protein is CASSLLSSPYNEQFF. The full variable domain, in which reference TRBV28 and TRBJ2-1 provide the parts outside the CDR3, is DVKVTQSSRYLVKRTGEKVFLECVQDMDHENMFWYRQDPGLGLRLIYFSYDVKMKEKGDIPEGYSVSREKKERFSLILESASTNQTSMYLCASSLLSSPYNEQFFGPGTRLTVL.

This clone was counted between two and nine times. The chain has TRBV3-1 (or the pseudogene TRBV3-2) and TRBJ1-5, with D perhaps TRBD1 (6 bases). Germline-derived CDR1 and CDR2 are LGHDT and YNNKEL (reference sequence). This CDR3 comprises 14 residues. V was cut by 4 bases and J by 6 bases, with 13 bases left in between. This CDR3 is CASSPPGAAQPQHF. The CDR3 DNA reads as TGTGCCAGCAGCCCGCCAGGGGCGGCTCAGCCCCAGCATTTT.

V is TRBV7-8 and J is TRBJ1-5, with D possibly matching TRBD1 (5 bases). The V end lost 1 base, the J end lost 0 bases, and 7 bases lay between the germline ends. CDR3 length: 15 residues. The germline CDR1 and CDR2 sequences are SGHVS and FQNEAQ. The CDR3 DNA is TGTGCCAGCAGCTTAGAACAGGCTAGCAATCAGCCCCAGCATTTT. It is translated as CASSLEQASNQPQHF. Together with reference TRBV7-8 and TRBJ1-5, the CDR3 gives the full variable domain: GAGVSQSPRYKVAKRGQDVALRCDPISGHVSLFWYQQALGQGPEFLTYFQNEAQLDKSGLPSDRFFAERPEGSVSTLKIQRTQQEDSAVYLCASSLEQASNQPQHFGDGTRLSIL.

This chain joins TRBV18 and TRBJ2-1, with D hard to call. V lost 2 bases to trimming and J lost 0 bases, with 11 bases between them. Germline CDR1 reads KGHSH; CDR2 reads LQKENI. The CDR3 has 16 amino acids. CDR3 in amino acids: CASSPFDILSYNEQFF. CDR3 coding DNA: TGTGCCAGCTCACCATTCGACATCCTCTCCTACAATGAGCAGTTCTTC.